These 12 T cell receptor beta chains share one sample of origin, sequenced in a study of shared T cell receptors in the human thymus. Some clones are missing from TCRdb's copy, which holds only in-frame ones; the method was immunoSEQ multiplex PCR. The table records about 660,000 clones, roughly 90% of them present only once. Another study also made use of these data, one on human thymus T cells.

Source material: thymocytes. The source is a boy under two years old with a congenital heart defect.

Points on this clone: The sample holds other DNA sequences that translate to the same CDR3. The chain's CDR3 is CASRGRENTEAFF. CDR3 coding DNA: TGTGCCAGCAGAGGCAGGGAGAACACTGAAGCTTTCTTT. The chain couples TRBV6-1 to TRBJ1-1, with TRBD1 as a possible D gene (5 bases). Germline CDR1 reads MNHNS; CDR2 reads SASEGT. With 6 bases removed from V and 1 base from J, the gap between germline ends came to 9 bases. This CDR3 region has 13 residues.

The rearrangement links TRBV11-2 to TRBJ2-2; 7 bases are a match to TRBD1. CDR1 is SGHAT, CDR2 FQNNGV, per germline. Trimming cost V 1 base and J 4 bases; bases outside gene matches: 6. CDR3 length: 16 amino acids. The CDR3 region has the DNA TGTGCCAGCAGCTTAGTTAAAGGGGGCCCCACCGGGGAGCTGTTTTTT. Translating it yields CASSLVKGGPTGELFF.

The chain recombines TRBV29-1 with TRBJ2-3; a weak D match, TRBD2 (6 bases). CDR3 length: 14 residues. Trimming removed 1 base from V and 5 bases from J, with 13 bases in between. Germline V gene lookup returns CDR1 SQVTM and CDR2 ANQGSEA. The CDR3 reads CSVEVRGSGDTQYF. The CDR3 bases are TGCAGCGTTGAAGTTCGGGGGTCAGGAGATACGCAGTATTTT.

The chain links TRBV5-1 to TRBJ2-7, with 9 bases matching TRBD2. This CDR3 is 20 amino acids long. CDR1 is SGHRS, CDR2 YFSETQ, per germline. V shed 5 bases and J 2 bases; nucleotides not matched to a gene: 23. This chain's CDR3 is CASSLNQRVASGTRPYEQYF. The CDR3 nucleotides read TGCGCCAGCAGTTTAAACCAACGGGTGGCTAGCGGGACAAGGCCCTACGAGCAGTACTTC.

Written as DNA, the CDR3 is TGTGCCAGCAGCCCAGGGTCGAGCTCCTACAATGAGCAGTTCTTC. Residues: CASSPGSSSYNEQFF. The V call is TRBV11-3, the J call TRBJ2-1, with TRBD1 as a possible D gene (5 bases). The CDR3 covers 15 residues. CDR1 is SGHNT and CDR2 is YENEEA in the germline V gene. V was clipped by 5 bases and J by 0 bases, with 11 bases between them.

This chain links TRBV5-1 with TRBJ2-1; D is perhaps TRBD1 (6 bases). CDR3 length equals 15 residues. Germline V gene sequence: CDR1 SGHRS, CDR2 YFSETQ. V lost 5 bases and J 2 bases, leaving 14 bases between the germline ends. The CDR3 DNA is TGCGCCAGCAGGGCAGGGGTGGAGGCCTACAATGAGCAGTTCTTC. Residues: CASRAGVEAYNEQFF.

CDR3 loop: CASSSGLAVTGELFF. DNA of the CDR3: TGCGCCAGCAGCTCTGGACTAGCCGTCACCGGGGAGCTGTTTTTT. The chain carries TRBV5-1 and TRBJ2-2; 8 bases are shared with TRBD2. J gave up 4 bases and V 3 bases, and 5 bases lay outside the gene matches. Per the germline V gene, CDR1 is SGHRS and CDR2 is YFSETQ. This CDR3 spans 15 amino acids.

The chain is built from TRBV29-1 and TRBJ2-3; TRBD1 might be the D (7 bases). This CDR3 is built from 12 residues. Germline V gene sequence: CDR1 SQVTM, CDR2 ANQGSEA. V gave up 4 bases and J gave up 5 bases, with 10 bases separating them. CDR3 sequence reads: CSVVQGGDTQYF. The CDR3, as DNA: TGCAGCGTTGTTCAGGGGGGAGATACGCAGTATTTT.

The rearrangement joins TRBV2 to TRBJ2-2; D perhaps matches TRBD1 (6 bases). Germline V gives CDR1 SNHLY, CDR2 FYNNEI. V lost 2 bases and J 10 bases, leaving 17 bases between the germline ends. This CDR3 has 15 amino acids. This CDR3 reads CASSERGTSRAELFF. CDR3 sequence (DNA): TGTGCCAGCAGTGAAAGGGGGACGTCTCGGGCGGAGCTGTTTTTT.

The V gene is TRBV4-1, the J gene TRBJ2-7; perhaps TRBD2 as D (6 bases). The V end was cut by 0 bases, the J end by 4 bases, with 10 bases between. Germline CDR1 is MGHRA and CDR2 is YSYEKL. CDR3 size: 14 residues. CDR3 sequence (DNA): TGCGCCAGCAGCCAAGAAGCGGGTGGGTACGAGCAGTACTTC. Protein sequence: CASSQEAGGYEQYF.

Written as DNA, the CDR3 is TGTGCCTCCCCCGGGAGCGGGATAGGGGACAATGAGCAGTTCTTC. Amino acids: CASPGSGIGDNEQFF. This sequence joins TRBV5-4 and TRBJ2-1; 7 nucleotides align to TRBD2. Trimming at V came to 10 bases and at J to 5 bases, leaving 15 bases not matched to a gene. Germline CDR1 is SGHNT and CDR2 is YYREEE (reference sequence). This CDR3 is 15 amino acids long.

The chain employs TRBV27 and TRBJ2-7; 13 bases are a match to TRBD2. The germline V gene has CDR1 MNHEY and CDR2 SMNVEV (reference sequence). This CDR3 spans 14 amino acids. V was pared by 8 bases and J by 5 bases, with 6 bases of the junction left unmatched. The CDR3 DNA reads TGTGCCAGCGGGGGACTAGCGGGACCAAACGAGCAGTACTTC. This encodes CASGGLAGPNEQYF.